This T cell receptor beta chain was profiled in a study of T cell changes during pregnancy in multiple sclerosis. Measured with immunoSEQ multiplex PCR; TCRdb has only the in-frame clones, and not every one. The data hold over 90,000 clones, with 90% observed a single time. This clone was detected a few times. The CDR3 has 13 amino acids. Germline assignment: CDR1 LGHNA and CDR2 YSLEER. V lost 0 bases and J lost 8, with 10 bases in between. The specimen comprised peripheral blood, sampled in the second trimester of pregnancy. The chain recombines TRBV4-3 with TRBJ1-1; D unresolved. The origin of this receptor is a female donor in good health, enrolled as a control in a pregnancy study. DNA for the CDR3: TGCGCCAGCAGCCAAGATCTGAACAGCGAAGCTTTCTTT. This codes for CASSQDLNSEAFF.